This TCR beta chain was recovered during a study of PD-1 blockade in classical Hodgkin lymphoma. General study findings and limits: Later analyses included only patients treated at least 1 year post-ASCT. Whereas CD4+ TCR diversity had risen significantly by C4D1, CD8+ TCR diversity had not.

The CDR3 has 19 amino acids. Germline loops: CDR1 SGHDN, CDR2 FVKESK. V was clipped by 3 bases and J by 4 bases, with 26 bases between them. Described time point: cycle 4 day 1 (C4D1), after five to seven weeks of nivolumab. Autologous stem cell transplantation was followed by relapse in every patient, and brentuximab vedotin exposure varied. Magnetic negative selection of thawed PBMCs was the method by which CD4+ T cells were purified. Data came from immunoSEQ multiplex PCR; TCRdb stores just in-frame clones and leaves some out. The table has roughly 18,000 clones, around 72% seen once. A word on this clone: Its antigen is unidentified.

The chain has TRBV14 and TRBJ2-3; the D gene is possibly TRBD1 (7 bases). This receptor was taken from a human donor with classical Hodgkin lymphoma. Sample: CD4+ T cells from blood, taken before the fourth cycle of nivolumab. CDR3 bases: TGTGCCAGCAGCCATAAGACTAGGGCCTACTTCCAGGGGGCAGATACGCAGTATTTT. Protein sequence: CASSHKTRAYFQGADTQYF.